This TCR beta chain was identified in a study of T-cell reconstitution after alpha-beta-depleted transplantation in children. Unique molecular identifiers were used to barcode this TCRbeta library. TCRdb reprocessed the PCR reads with MiXCR, giving one entry per CDR3 protein. The repertoire holds around 450,000 distinct CDR3 sequences, approximately 41% seen once, with 25% to 30% in the top ten. The germline V and J ends were trimmed by 3 bases and 5 bases, with 11 bases remaining between them. The CDR3 runs to 14 residues. Germline lookup yields CDR1 SGHRS and CDR2 YFSETQ. Sequences were derived from PBMCs, sampled before TCRalphabeta/CD19-depleted stem cell transplant. The chain couples TRBV5-1 to TRBJ2-2; TRBD2 might be the D (5 bases). This receptor was obtained from a girl aged 2-10 years with aplastic anemia, due to receive a stem cell transplant. CDR3 DNA sequence: TGCGCCAGCAGCTGGATGGGAGATACCGGGGAGCTGTTTTTT. Translation: CASSWMGDTGELFF.